This is a list of T cell receptor beta chains from one sample in a study of T cells in Graves' hyperthyroidism and ophthalmopathy. In TCRdb, the multiplex PCR reads were re-called with MiXCR into one record per CDR3 protein. In the table there are about 640,000 distinct CDR3 sequences, less than 25% of which are singletons. Sample: blood. The receptors derive from a man in his thirties or forties with Graves' ophthalmopathy. CDR3s include the opening cysteine and the closing phenylalanine or tryptophan. The D gene is left open where the match is weak. Not all rows give a size; the values are once, few, many and, for expanded clones, a class.

V	J	size	D	DNA	CDR3
TRBV30	TRBJ1-1	many	TRBD1	TGTGCCTGGAGGGGGACAGAGAACACTGAAGCTTTCTTT	CAWRGTENTEAFF
TRBV28	TRBJ2-7	few	TRBD2	TGTGCCAGCAGGAAACCCCTAGCGGGAAGCTCCTACGAGCAGTACTTC	CASRKPLAGSSYEQYF
TRBV5-1	TRBJ2-7	few	TRBD2	TGCGCCAGCAGCTTGGCCCTGGCTAGCGGGAGCATAGAGCAGTACTTC	CASSLALASGSIEQYF
TRBV28	TRBJ2-6	few	NA	TGTGCCAGCAGCCGGACAGATTTCTCTGGGGCCAACGTCCTGACTTTC	CASSRTDFSGANVLTF
TRBV12-5	TRBJ2-7	once	NA	TGTGCTAGTGGTCTCGCCCCGACTGGCGGGTCCTACGAGCAGTACTTC	CASGLAPTGGSYEQYF
TRBV20-1	TRBJ2-3	many	NA	TGCAGCCCAAGACAGCTGAGCGGCCACATAAATACGCAGTATTTT	CSPRQLSGHINTQYF
TRBV11-2	TRBJ2-1	many	NA	TGTGCCAGCAGCTTCTTATTGGGGACGGTTGGGAATGAGCAGTTCTTC	CASSFLLGTVGNEQFF
TRBV12-5	TRBJ1-5	NA	NA	TGTGCTAGTGGCCTACGGAGGGCGGGTCAGCCCCAGCATTTT	CASGLRRAGQPQHF
TRBV14	TRBJ2-7	few	TRBD2	TGTGCCAGCAGCCCTTCTAGCGGGGGCACCTACGAGCAGTACTTC	CASSPSSGGTYEQYF
TRBV3-1	TRBJ1-2	NA	NA	TGTGCCAGCAGCCAAGAGATGCCGTATGGCTACACCTTC	CASSQEMPYGYTF
TRBV10-3	TRBJ1-5	NA	NA	TGTGCCATCAGTGACACTAGCAATCAGCCCCAGCATTTT	CAISDTSNQPQHF
TRBV11-2	TRBJ2-2	NA	NA	TGTGCCAGCAGCTTAGCCCAGACGGGAACCGGGGAGCTGTTTTTT	CASSLAQTGTGELFF
TRBV20-1	TRBJ2-2	many	TRBD1	TGCAGTGCACACAGGGGGCGCACGCGGTGGGACACCGGGGAGCTGTTTTTT	CSAHRGRTRWDTGELFF
TRBV6-1	TRBJ1-1	NA	TRBD1	TGTGCCAGCGAGGGACAGAAGAACACTGAAGCTTTCTTT	CASEGQKNTEAFF
TRBV12-5	TRBJ2-3	few	TRBD1	TGTGCTAGTGGTTTTACCTTAAGGGACAGGGGATGGCCAGATACGCAGTATTTT	CASGFTLRDRGWPDTQYF
TRBV19	TRBJ2-1	NA	TRBD1	TGTGCCAGTAGTATGGACCCGGGACAGGGGGCCAGCGGGAGGGGTAATGAGCAGTTCTTC	CASSMDPGQGASGRGNEQFF
TRBV6-1	TRBJ2-5	NA	TRBD1	TGTGCCAGCAGGGGGGGACAGGGCCTTCTCCAGTACTTC	CASRGGQGLLQYF
TRBV29-1	TRBJ2-3	NA	NA	TGCAGCGTTGATCTCCAAGGCAGCCCAGATACGCAGTATTTT	CSVDLQGSPDTQYF
TRBV4-3	TRBJ2-3	many	NA	TGCGCCAGCAGCCAAGAGGGTGAGGGCACAGATACGCAGTATTTT	CASSQEGEGTDTQYF
TRBV28	TRBJ2-7	many	NA	TGTGCCAGCAGTTTATCCCCAGACAGCTCCTACGAGCAGTACTTC	CASSLSPDSSYEQYF
TRBV5-1	TRBJ2-1	few	NA	TGCGCCAGCAGCTTGGGGGTGGCGGTCTACAATGAGCAGTTCTTC	CASSLGVAVYNEQFF
TRBV20-1	TRBJ2-7	NA	NA	TGCAGTGCTAGAGTGGTAGGTGTTCCCTACGAGCAGTACTTC	CSARVVGVPYEQYF
TRBV5-1	TRBJ2-1	many	NA	TGCGCCAGCAGCCTGCAGATTTATGGGCGACAGGAGCAGTTCTTC	CASSLQIYGRQEQFF
TRBV20-1	TRBJ1-4	many	NA	TGCAGTGCTAGAGACCCTGGAGGGCAGGGGAGAGGAAAACTGTTTTTT	CSARDPGGQGRGKLFF
TRBV6-5	TRBJ1-5	many	NA	TGTGCCAGCAGTTACGGGGGGTACAATCAGCCCCAGCATTTT	CASSYGGYNQPQHF
TRBV28	TRBJ1-5	many	NA	TGTGCCAGCAGTGCACGACAGAGCAATCAGCCCCAGCATTTT	CASSARQSNQPQHF
TRBV28	TRBJ1-1	many	TRBD1	TGTGCCAGCAGTTCACAGGGGAGGTATACTGAAGCTTTCTTT	CASSSQGRYTEAFF
TRBV19	TRBJ2-7	NA	TRBD2	TGTGCCAGTAGAGAAGCGGGAGGCGTTTACGAGCAGTACTTC	CASREAGGVYEQYF
TRBV4-1	TRBJ1-4	NA	NA	TGCGCCAGCAGCCAAGAATGGACATCGCGGCGTAATGAAAAACTGTTTTTT	CASSQEWTSRRNEKLFF
TRBV6-1	TRBJ2-4	few	TRBD1	TGTGCCAGCAGCCAGGGGGCGGGGGCCAAAAACATTCAGTACTTC	CASSQGAGAKNIQYF
TRBV7-9	TRBJ1-4	NA	NA	TGTGCCAGCAGCCCCAATCTAAATGAAAAACTGTTTTTT	CASSPNLNEKLFF
TRBV18	TRBJ2-7	NA	TRBD1	TGTGCCAGCTCACCTGGGGCAGGGGGCCGGGATGAGCAGTACTTC	CASSPGAGGRDEQYF
TRBV30	TRBJ1-3	few	NA	TGTGCCTGGACCTCCTCTGGAAACACCATATATTTT	CAWTSSGNTIYF
TRBV27	TRBJ1-2	NA	NA	TGTGCCAGCAGTTTAAGGCCTACTAACTATGGCTACACCTTC	CASSLRPTNYGYTF
TRBV12-3/TRBV12-4	TRBJ1-2	NA	NA	TGTGCCAGCACCCTGGGGCAGGGCAATGGTGGCTACACCTTC	CASTLGQGNGGYTF
TRBV5-1	TRBJ2-3	few	NA	TGCGCCAGCAGCCAATTTAGCGGCACAGATACGCAGTATTTT	CASSQFSGTDTQYF
TRBV20-1	TRBJ2-4	few	TRBD2	TGCAGTGCTTGGACTAGCGGGAGAGGGGGAAACATTCAGTACTTC	CSAWTSGRGGNIQYF
TRBV6-8	TRBJ2-3	few	NA	TGTGCCAGCAGTTACCACGAGGTCCGGGATACGCAGTATTTT	CASSYHEVRDTQYF
TRBV20-1	TRBJ1-6	NA	NA	TGCAGTGCTAGTGTGTCCGGGGGGCGCGGGGTGAATTCACCCCTCCACTTT	CSASVSGGRGVNSPLHF
TRBV3-1	TRBJ2-7	many	NA	TGTGCCAGCAGCTCCCCTCGGGAGCAGTACTTC	CASSSPREQYF
TRBV20-1	TRBJ2-7	NA	NA	TGCAGTGCTAGAGATCCGGCCGGGGGATTCAGCGAGCAGTACTTC	CSARDPAGGFSEQYF
TRBV28	TRBJ1-2	NA	NA	TGTGCCAGCAGGTCCCCGAAAAACTATGGCTACACCTTC	CASRSPKNYGYTF
TRBV20-1	TRBJ2-7	NA	TRBD2	TGCAGTGCCCGGACTAGCGGGAGACACGAGCAGTACTTC	CSARTSGRHEQYF
TRBV4-1	TRBJ2-1	few	TRBD1	TGCGCCAGCAGCCAAGAAGGGACAGGGCACTACAATGAGCAGTTCTTC	CASSQEGTGHYNEQFF
TRBV11-2	TRBJ2-1	few	TRBD1	TGTGCCAGCAGCTTAAGGACAGGTCTGAACTCCTACAATGAGCAGTTCTTC	CASSLRTGLNSYNEQFF
TRBV4-1	TRBJ1-2	NA	NA	TGCGCCAGCAGCCAGGAGGGGCGCTATGGCTACACCTTC	CASSQEGRYGYTF
TRBV7-9	TRBJ2-5	many	NA	TGTGCCAGCAGCGATATCACTCAGTCGTGGGAGACCCAGTACTTC	CASSDITQSWETQYF
TRBV18	TRBJ1-2	NA	TRBD1	TGTGCCAGCTCTAGGACAGGGAACCACTATGGCTACACCTTC	CASSRTGNHYGYTF
TRBV15	TRBJ1-3	NA	NA	TGTGCCACCAGCAGAGCGGGAGGATTTGGCGGAAACACCATATATTTT	CATSRAGGFGGNTIYF
TRBV7-2	TRBJ1-2	few	NA	TGTGCCAGCAGCCCGCGGAGGGGGGGAAACTATGGCTACACCTTC	CASSPRRGGNYGYTF
TRBV19	TRBJ2-7	NA	TRBD2	TGTGCCAGTAGTATGACTAGCGGGAGTTTAGGCAGCGAGCAGTACTTC	CASSMTSGSLGSEQYF
TRBV9	TRBJ2-3	NA	TRBD2	TGTGCCAGCAGCGTAGGGCAGCGGGAGACAGATACGCAGTATTTT	CASSVGQRETDTQYF
TRBV27	TRBJ2-2	NA	TRBD2	TGTGCCAGCAGTTTTTTAGCGGGAGTGCCCGGGGAGCTGTTTTTT	CASSFLAGVPGELFF
TRBV5-1	TRBJ2-3	many	TRBD2	TGCGCCAGCAGCGTTTTACTAGCGGGAGGATGGAATACGCAGTATTTT	CASSVLLAGGWNTQYF
TRBV7-3	TRBJ2-3	many	NA	TGTGCCAGCAGCTTAGGAGGGGCCGCGGATACGCAGTATTTT	CASSLGGAADTQYF
TRBV4-3	TRBJ1-2	NA	NA	TGCGCCAGCAGCGATCCGGATAACTATGGCTACACCTTC	CASSDPDNYGYTF
TRBV20-1	TRBJ2-1	NA	TRBD2	TGCAGTGCTAGAGGCGGGGGGTCGTTGGGGACTAGCGGGGTTAATGAGCAGTTCTTC	CSARGGGSLGTSGVNEQFF
TRBV28	TRBJ2-5	NA	NA	TGTGCCAGCAGCCTCGAGCGGGCGGTCCAAGAGGCCCAGTACTTC	CASSLERAVQEAQYF
TRBV6-6	TRBJ2-5	many	TRBD1	TGTGCCAGCAGTTACACCACAGGGGGGTTTGAGACCCAGTACTTC	CASSYTTGGFETQYF
TRBV6-1	TRBJ2-5	NA	TRBD2	TGTGCCAGCAGCACCAAGGGACTAGCGGAAGAGACCCAGTACTTC	CASSTKGLAEETQYF